This T cell receptor beta chain was documented in a study of blood T cell repertoires in COVID-19 (dated by TCRdb to about 2020). Study-level background: Collaborator samples came from the United States, Italy and Spain and covered acute and convalescent phases of COVID-19. The samples were drawn from two sources: the first 160 participants of the ongoing ImmuneRACE study, and fewer than 1,500 subjects contributed by 6 global collaborators. HLA class I and class II types, where available, came from metadata supplied by the sample provider rather than from assay-based typing. The repertoires were released in a freely available public database meant as a resource for research on the immune response to SARS-CoV-2. Nearly every sample came with metadata listing a de-identified subject ID, COVID-19 status, age in years and sex. The dataset comprised deeply sampled blood TCRbeta repertoires from subjects exposed to, actively infected with, or recovered from COVID-19. The material from the prospective study consisted of cDNA or gDNA derived from T cells, B-cell-depleted T cells, or PBMCs. The investigation overall reported the following: The quantity of clinical and demographic metadata differed by source and by participant and was supplied without curation.

TCRbeta CDR3 regions were amplified from genomic DNA using the immunoSEQ Assay, a bias-controlled multiplex PCR. The published analysis was carried out like this. Nucleated cell counts per sample were estimated from amplification of reference gene primers within the assay. To quantify the absolute abundance of each unique TCRbeta CDR3 rearrangement, sequence reads were collapsed and filtered. Productive Simpson clonality was computed per sample as the square root of Simpson's diversity index over productive rearrangements. Held by TCRdb, this immuneACCESS table contains in-frame sequences only and omits some clones. Under half of the omission traces to an unresolved V gene where checked; the cause of the rest is unknown. The V and J calls and clone size were taken over from that table, and D and trimming were inferred from the DNA. This sample comprises 150,000 to 200,000 clones, approximately 87% of them detected only once. Jointly, the top ten make up 9.5% to 13% of the sample.

In regard to this clone: This clone's antigen is unknown. The sample holds no much larger clone one base away, and base qualities are not on file.

The CDR3 holds 18 amino acids from the cysteine to the phenylalanine. CDR3 DNA is the only sequence kept; it has 54 bases, read in frame from the first base. At one collaborating source in Seattle, patients were enrolled during active infection and were followed longitudinally through the course of disease. Whole blood was collected in K2EDTA tubes by collaborating institutions according to the institutions' own protocols. Collaborator samples were shipped for TCRbeta analysis as frozen whole blood, isolated PBMCs, or DNA extracted from either sample type. The sample consisted of peripheral blood. The chain employs TRBV21-1 and TRBJ1-5. TRBV21-1 represents a pseudogene. This sequence originates from a woman aged 55-69 years with COVID-19, enrolled during active disease. The sequenced DNA is TGTGCCAGCAGCAAATTACAGGCCCAGCGGGGGAGCAATCAGCCCCAGCATTTT. It is translated as CASSKLQAQRGSNQPQHF.